This paragraph reports one TCR beta chain. Its specificity is not known. Trimming removed 5 bases from V and 8 bases from J, with 22 bases in between. In germline, CDR1 is MDHEN, CDR2 SYDVKM. The CDR3 runs to 16 residues. Receiving focal radiation plus CTLA-4 blockade with ipilimumab were patients who had chemo-refractory metastatic non-small-cell lung cancer. The record originates from a study of radiotherapy plus CTLA-4 blockade in lung cancer. Overall study context: Objective responses arose in about 17% of patients, and 25% to 40% experienced disease control.

Produced via immunoSEQ multiplex PCR; TCRdb's table is partial and in-frame only. The sample lists tens of thousands of clones; over 65% were seen once. Study observations and caveats: Reported findings show early blood T cell clone dynamics, with interferon-beta, best predicted response. TCR clones originating in tumors grew in number in blood after radiotherapy plus ipilimumab.

V usage is TRBV28 and J usage is TRBJ1-5; D unclear. The source of this sequence is a human donor with non-small cell lung cancer who had a complete response to radiotherapy plus ipilimumab. The material sequenced was peripheral blood, taken from a patient treated with radiotherapy plus ipilimumab. The CDR3 nucleotides read TGTGCCAGCAGTACAGCCGGCGGCGACGCTAGGAAGCCCCAGCATTTT. As protein: CASSTAGGDARKPQHF. Based on the CDR3 plus reference TRBV28 and TRBJ1-5, the full variable domain is DVKVTQSSRYLVKRTGEKVFLECVQDMDHENMFWYRQDPGLGLRLIYFSYDVKMKEKGDIPEGYSVSREKKERFSLILESASTNQTSMYLCASSTAGGDARKPQHFGDGTRLSIL.